This record concerns one T cell receptor beta chain sequence. The antigen this receptor binds is unknown. No base qualities exist here, and no much larger clone lies one base off it. The entry originates in a study of shared clonotypes between healthy human individuals (dated by TCRdb to between 2020 and 2021). For the wider study: A couple of women and a few men aged 18 to 49 years were included in the cohort. Per donor, three plates each were used for CD4 naive and CD4 memory, two for CD8 naive, and one for CD8 memory. Blood TCR repertoires of roughly five healthy adults were deeply sequenced to estimate repertoire size and the extent of clonotype sharing between individuals. Libraries were prepared and TCR repertoires were sequenced by different laboratories using diverse techniques, in order to increase sequencing depth and limit assay-specific biases. Between about 0.9 and 9 billion PBMCs per donor were obtained by leukapheresis.

Using the deep immunoSEQ assay, TCR CDR3 regions were amplified from genomic DNA by multiplex PCR. Genomic DNA extracted from each cell subset was distributed evenly over all wells of several immunoSEQ 96-well plates, and each plate served as one replicate. For sorted subsets, around 0.2 ug of genomic DNA, equivalent to 25,000 to 30,000 T cell genomes, went into each replicate PCR. Purified libraries were quantified with a Qubit 3.0 fluorometer, sized on a Bioanalyzer 2100, and re-quantified with the KAPA Library Quantification kit. Each immunoSEQ 96-well plate was sequenced on its own single-read 150-cycle Illumina NextSeq 550 flow cell. The source study handled its data this way. The immunoSEQ output contained only junctional sequences without quality scores, so filtering could not match that applied to full-length reads. To assign V/J genes and CDR3, sequences were annotated against IMGT germline references using PyIR, a Python wrapper for IgBLAST v1.9. Any read was removed if the V/J assignment was weak (E-value above 1e-6), the CDR3 was missing, or the read contained stop codons, out-of-frame junctions, or ambiguous translated residues. A V3J clonotype was defined by an identical inferred V gene, J gene, and CDR3 amino acid sequence. Percentage overlap between repertoires was computed as shared unique clonotypes divided by the size of the smaller repertoire. RTK rarefaction, the Chao1 estimator, and Recon v2.1 estimates of unobserved clonotypes were used to assess repertoire richness. Generation probabilities were computed with OLGA for all TCRbeta clonotypes obtained by the gDNA method from a few donors. In its TCRdb copy, this immuneACCESS table keeps in-frame sequences only and misses some clones. Where compared with another copy, unresolved V genes explain less than half of these, and the others have no known cause. The DNA was the basis for D and trimming; V, J and clone size are from that table. Counted in this sample were around 1,000,000 clones; around 77% of them appeared once. The biggest ten clones account for 0.7% to 0.95% of the sample.

V and J are truncated by 1 base and 0 bases respectively, leaving an intervening sequence of 13 bases. The CDR3 starts with the cysteine, ends with the phenylalanine, and has 16 residues. Of the read, only the CDR3 DNA is kept; its 48 bases are in frame from base 1. For CDR1 and CDR2, the germline V gene lists SGHAT and FQNNGV. Overall results and qualifications from the work: The genetic and exposure-history diversity represented was limited by the small number of donors. Rarefaction of sorted-subset datasets indicated incomplete sequencing despite the large sequencing depth. Larger estimated clonotype richness was generally found for naive subsets than for memory subsets. Roughly 5% of naive CD4, 3.5% of naive CD8, around 2.3% of memory CD4, and approximately 0.39% of memory CD8 clonotypes were shared across several donors. Only blood was sampled, and tissue TCR repertoires likely differ from those in blood. Pairwise subsampling led to the expectation that sequencing depth would affect the degree of clonotype sharing among donors. Higher generation probabilities were observed for clonotypes shared by all four sorted-subset donors than for non-shared clonotypes.

Donors were healthy HIV-negative adults with no recently reported acute infections or vaccinations. All donors were Caucasian adults living in Nashville, Tennessee, USA. CD4+ T cells were enriched through magnetic negative selection, after which naive cells were positively selected on CD45RA and the remaining negative fraction served as the memory subset. After blood collection by leukapheresis, PBMCs were isolated using Ficoll-Histopaque density gradient centrifugation and then cryopreserved in the vapor phase of liquid nitrogen. Purity and quantity of every magnetically sorted T cell population were checked by analytical flow cytometry. Each sorted fraction had its genomic DNA isolated and then quantified by UV absorbance on a Nanodrop 2000c.

The chain couples TRBV11-2 to TRBJ2-7; the D element could tentatively be TRBD1 or TRBD2, as 6 bases agree for each. The sample comprised memory CD4+ T cells from PBMCs. This specimen's cell subset or site label, interpreted: CD45RA-negative fraction. The sequence came from a man younger than 30 in good health. Some clones in this sample may be carry-over from other donors' samples. The CDR3: CASSLVGGRVSYEQYF. The DNA is TGTGCCAGCAGCTTAGTGGGGGGCCGAGTCTCCTACGAGCAGTACTTC. With all but the CDR3 taken from the reference TRBV11-2 and TRBJ2-7 genes, the full variable domain is: EAGVAQSPRYKIIEKRQSVAFWCNPISGHATLYWYQQILGQGPKLLIQFQNNGVVDDSQLPKDRFSAERLKGVDSTLKIQPAKLEDSAVYLCASSLVGGRVSYEQYFGPGTRLTVT.